The 14 T cell receptor beta chains below come from one sample, sequenced in a study of T cells after yellow fever vaccination. TCRdb used MiXCR to reprocess the 5' RACE reads, holding one entry per CDR3 protein. The sample carries 300,000 to 450,000 distinct CDR3 sequences, about 7.8% recorded once. The material sequenced was PBMCs, taken more than 40 days after the first yellow fever vaccination. These TCRs come from a man aged 18 to 29 who received the YFV17D yellow fever vaccine.

This chain's CDR3 is CASSSAGRPGYTF. As DNA, the CDR3 is TGTGCCAGCAGCTCAGCAGGGCGACCTGGCTACACCTTC. The V and J genes are TRBV7-9 and TRBJ1-2; tentatively, D is TRBD1 (5 bases). CDR1 is SEHNR, CDR2 FQNEAQ, per germline (reference sequence). V lost 4 bases and J lost 7, with 13 bases in between. The CDR3 consists of 13 residues.

This clonotype was counted ten times or more. V and J are TRBV5-1 and TRBJ1-1; 8 positions match TRBD1. Trimming at V came to 2 bases and at J to 4 bases, leaving 4 bases not matched to a gene. The CDR3 extends over 14 amino acids. Germline V lookup: CDR1 SGHRS, CDR2 YFSETQ. The DNA of the CDR3 is TGCGCCAGCAGCTTACAGGGGGAGGCCACTGAAGCTTTCTTT. This encodes CASSLQGEATEAFF.

The rearrangement links TRBV20-1 to TRBJ2-2; maybe TRBD1 (7 bases). The CDR3 is 15 amino acids. Trimming took 6 bases from V and 2 from J, leaving 16 bases between them. From germline, CDR1 is DFQATT and CDR2 SNEGSKA (reference sequence). This CDR3 is CSALAGGPNTGELFF. The CDR3 coding sequence is TGCAGTGCGCTCGCAGGGGGGCCCAACACCGGGGAGCTGTTTTTT.

In this sample, this clonotype turned up many times. J is TRBJ2-7 and V is TRBV7-2, with unresolved D. Germline loops: CDR1 SGHTA, CDR2 FQGNSA. V was trimmed by 5 bases and J by 3 bases, leaving 11 bases between them. The CDR3 runs 13 residues. The CDR3 loop reads CASSADGFYEQYV. The CDR3 DNA reads as TGTGCCAGCAGCGCTGACGGGTTCTACGAGCAGTACGTC.

This clonotype was picked up many times. J is TRBJ2-1 and V is TRBV5-1, with no clear D. Germline CDR1 and CDR2: SGHRS and YFSETQ. V was pared by 0 bases and J by 9 bases, with 7 bases between. The length of the CDR3 is 12 residues. CDR3: CASSLVMGEQFF. Written as DNA, the CDR3 is TGCGCCAGCAGCTTGGTGATGGGTGAGCAGTTCTTC.

This clonotype was counted ten times or more. CDR3 residues: CSGGPRGGTEAFF. The CDR3 DNA is TGCAGCGGGGGGCCCCGAGGGGGCACTGAAGCTTTCTTT. The gene calls are TRBV29-1 and TRBJ1-1, with D possibly matching TRBD1 (6 bases). The CDR3 runs to 13 residues. From germline, CDR1 is SQVTM and CDR2 ANQGSEA. Deletions cut 7 bases from V and 4 bases from J, with 16 bases between.

This clonotype was observed at least ten times. V gene TRBV5-1 combines with J gene TRBJ2-2; maybe TRBD1 (6 bases). The germline V gene encodes CDR1 SGHRS and CDR2 YFSETQ. V was cut by 0 bases and J by 0 bases, with 6 bases left in between. The CDR3 has 15 residues. The CDR3 nucleotides are TGCGCCAGCAGCTTGGGGACAGCGAACACCGGGGAGCTGTTTTTT. It is translated as CASSLGTANTGELFF.

This clonotype was counted only a few times. V usage is TRBV9 and J usage is TRBJ1-1; TRBD1 aligns across 11 bases. CDR3 length equals 17 residues. Unmatched junction bases numbered 8, after V lost 0 bases and J lost 4 bases. Germline assignment: CDR1 SGDLS and CDR2 YYNGEE. Here the CDR3 reads CASSVGTGGFSSTEAFF. The CDR3 DNA reads TGTGCCAGCAGCGTAGGGACAGGGGGCTTTTCTTCCACTGAAGCTTTCTTT.

This clonotype was observed a few times. This chain joins TRBV2 and TRBJ2-1; no reliable D call. V was clipped by 6 bases and J by 2 bases, with 11 bases between them. The CDR3 consists of 14 residues. Germline values: CDR1 SNHLY, CDR2 FYNNEI. Written as DNA, the CDR3 is TGTGCCAGCAGAGATGAAAGGACCTACAATGAGCAGTTCTTC. Protein product: CASRDERTYNEQFF.

The chain employs TRBV5-4 and TRBJ2-3; D not certain. The ends were cut back, 0 bases at V and 0 bases at J, with 14 bases in the middle. This CDR3 has 17 amino acids. Germline CDR1 and CDR2: SGHNT and YYREEE (reference sequence). The CDR3 reads CASSLGSSSASTDTQYF. Here the CDR3 DNA reads TGTGCCAGCAGCTTGGGAAGTAGCAGCGCTAGCACAGATACGCAGTATTTT.

V and J are TRBV12-3 or TRBV12-4 and TRBJ2-6; D could derive from TRBD1 or TRBD2 (5 bases each). The CDR3 covers 15 residues. Trimming stripped 7 bases from V and 4 bases from J, with 14 bases between. The chain's CDR3 is CASKGPYGGANVLTF. CDR3 bases: TGTGCCAGCAAGGGACCCTATGGCGGGGCCAACGTCCTGACTTTC.

In this sample, this clonotype turned up a few times. The chain carries TRBV30 and TRBJ1-1; no definite D call. Germline CDR1 is GTSNPN and CDR2 is SVGIG (reference sequence). The CDR3 extends over 13 amino acids. Trimming left V 8 bases short and J 7 bases short, with 20 bases between. The CDR3 nucleotides are TGTGCCAGTCAAAGAGGGAACGGAATTGAAGCTTTCTTT. This sequence encodes CASQRGNGIEAFF.

The V call is TRBV4-1, the J call TRBJ2-3; D not resolved. The V and J ends lost 0 bases and 4 bases respectively, with 11 bases between them. The CDR3 is made up of 15 amino acids. CDR1 is MGHRA, CDR2 YSYEKL, per germline. The CDR3 region is CASSQDRQSPDTQYF. CDR3 sequence (DNA): TGCGCCAGCAGCCAAGATCGGCAGTCTCCAGATACGCAGTATTTT.

Concerning this clonotype itself: A much larger clone is a single base away; this may be a read error. This chain connects TRBV7-2 to TRBJ1-2; 7 bases are shared with TRBD1. The germline V gene has CDR1 SGHTA and CDR2 FQGNSA. This CDR3 has 15 amino acids. CDR3 bases: TGTGCCAGCAGCCCACGACAGGGCTATTACTATGGCGACACCTTC. Translating it yields CASSPRQGYYYGDTF.